These 12 T cell receptor beta chains were sequenced from one sample in a study of blood T cell repertoires in COVID-19. TCRdb's table, derived via immunoSEQ multiplex PCR, lists solely in-frame clones and lacks some. The data contain tens of thousands of clones, roughly 85% of them singletons. Input material: peripheral blood. These receptors were collected from a human donor in a cohort sampled during active COVID-19.

The chain is built from TRBV28 and TRBJ1-3, with a possible D match to TRBD1 (5 bases). CDR1 and CDR2 (germline): MDHEN, SYDVKM. V lost 7 bases and J lost 4, with 26 bases in between. The CDR3 totals 18 residues. Here the CDR3 DNA reads TGTGCCAGCACGGAAGGGACTGGCTGGGGGGTAAACGGAAACACCATATATTTT. It translates to CASTEGTGWGVNGNTIYF. The complete variable domain, with remaining parts taken from reference TRBV28 and TRBJ1-3, reads DVKVTQSSRYLVKRTGEKVFLECVQDMDHENMFWYRQDPGLGLRLIYFSYDVKMKEKGDIPEGYSVSREKKERFSLILESASTNQTSMYLCASTEGTGWGVNGNTIYFGEGSWLTVV.

The V gene is TRBV2, the J gene TRBJ1-1; 8 positions match TRBD1. CDR3 length equals 13 residues. V was pared by 4 bases and J by 4 bases, with 2 bases of the junction left unmatched. Germline V CDR1 and CDR2: SNHLY, FYNNEI. The CDR3 coding sequence is TGTGCCAGCAGTGCGGACAGGGCCACTGAAGCTTTCTTT. Residues: CASSADRATEAFF.

This clone occurred once. Relative to the germline gene, one junction end is altered; a read error may explain this. The sample has other DNA sequences that encode this CDR3 too. This chain connects TRBV5-1 to TRBJ2-5; 7 positions agree with TRBD1. The CDR3 length is 13 residues. Germline V gives CDR1 SGHRS, CDR2 YFSETQ. In DNA, the CDR3 is TGCGCCAGTAGCTTTGCAGGGGGAGAGACCCAGTACTTC. It encodes CASSFAGGETQYF. The whole variable domain, remainder taken from reference TRBV5-1 and TRBJ2-5, is KAGVTQTPRYLIKTRGQQVTLSCSPISGHRSVSWYQQTPGQGLQFLFEYFSETQRNKGNFPGRFSGRQFSNSRSEMNVSTLELGDSALYLCASSFAGGETQYFGPGTRLLVL.

The CDR3 DNA sequence: TGCGCCAGCAGCTTGGCGTCCGGGGTTAGCGGCACAGATACGCAGTATTTT. Protein: CASSLASGVSGTDTQYF. The chain employs TRBV5-1 and TRBJ2-3, with D tentatively TRBD2 (5 bases). The germline V and J ends were trimmed by 0 bases and 1 base, with 15 bases remaining between them. The CDR3 covers 17 residues. Germline CDR1 SGHRS, CDR2 YFSETQ.

This sequence joins TRBV28 and TRBJ1-2; no clear D gene. The V gene's germline CDR1 is MDHEN and CDR2 SYDVKM. The CDR3 length is 13 residues. The V gene lost 3 bases and the J gene lost 3 bases, with 8 bases spanning the gap. The CDR3 DNA is TGTGCCAGCAGTTTTGCACAGTACTATGGCTACACCTTC. Translating it yields CASSFAQYYGYTF.

The rearrangement links TRBV28 to TRBJ2-7; 10 nucleotides align to TRBD2. Germline V gene data show CDR1 as MDHEN and CDR2 as SYDVKM. This CDR3 is built from 15 residues. The V segment lost 3 bases and the J segment 4 bases; nucleotides outside the gene matches: 6. This CDR3 reads CASSFPGLAAYEQYF. The DNA for the CDR3 is TGTGCCAGCAGTTTCCCCGGACTAGCGGCGTACGAGCAGTACTTC.

The rearrangement links TRBV3-1 (or the pseudogene TRBV3-2) to TRBJ1-4; D is perhaps TRBD1 (5 bases). There are 14 residues in the CDR3. Germline V gives CDR1 LGHDT, CDR2 YNNKEL (reference sequence). Trimming left V 4 bases short and J 4 bases short, with 10 bases between. The CDR3 coding sequence is TGTGCCAGCAGCCGTGGGGCTAATAATGAAAAACTGTTTTTT. Residues: CASSRGANNEKLFF.

The chain uses TRBV9 and TRBJ1-1; 8 bases fit TRBD1. CDR3 length: 14 residues. The germline V gene has CDR1 SGDLS and CDR2 YYNGEE. The J segment lost 4 bases and the V segment lost 0 bases, leaving 2 bases of the junction unmatched. In nucleotides, the CDR3 is TGTGCCAGCAGCGTAGTCCAGGGGGCCACTGAAGCTTTCTTT. Residues: CASSVVQGATEAFF.

The chain carries TRBV4-3 and TRBJ1-1; TRBD1 might be the D (6 bases). The CDR3 is made up of 13 amino acids. V shed 3 bases and J shed 4 bases, with 9 bases lying between them. The germline V gene encodes CDR1 LGHNA and CDR2 YSLEER. The CDR3: CASSQDRSTEAFF. CDR3 bases: TGCGCCAGCAGCCAGGACAGAAGCACTGAAGCTTTCTTT.

V gene TRBV6-6 combines with J gene TRBJ1-2; D is perhaps TRBD1 (5 bases). The CDR3 is 14 amino acids. Germline-derived CDR1 and CDR2 are MNHNY and SVGAGI (reference sequence). Trimming took off 6 bases at V and 5 bases at J, with 16 bases between the two ends. The CDR3 nucleotides read TGTGCCAGCAGACGGGGGTTATCGGGTTATGGCTACACCTTC. Protein sequence: CASRRGLSGYGYTF.

The chain is built from TRBV6-5 and TRBJ2-2, with D uncertain. Germline assignment: CDR1 MNHEY and CDR2 SVGAGI. The V end lost 6 bases, the J end lost 6 bases, and 8 bases lay between the germline ends. The CDR3 is made up of 12 amino acids. CDR3 bases: TGTGCCAGCAGCAAAGCTGCCGGGGAGCTGTTTTTT. It specifies CASSKAAGELFF.

There are a few counts of this clone. The chain carries TRBV7-9 and TRBJ1-1; no clear D. The V end lost 1 base, the J end lost 11 bases, and 11 bases lay between the germline ends. The CDR3 runs to 12 residues. CDR1 SEHNR and CDR2 FQNEAQ come from the germline V gene (reference sequence). CDR3 DNA sequence: TGTGCCAGCAGCTTAGAGCCGGGTTCGGCTTTCTTT. It translates to CASSLEPGSAFF.